This TCR beta chain was identified during a study of T-cell memory formation after mild COVID-19. This CDR3 is built from 15 residues. Germline V gene lookup returns CDR1 MGHRA and CDR2 YSYEKL. The V end was cut by 0 bases, the J end by 4 bases, with 11 bases between. MiXCR, run by TCRdb on the 5' RACE reads, gives a single entry per CDR3 protein. The data show about 360,000 distinct CDR3 sequences, approximately 14% seen once. The specimen sequenced was PBMCs or a T cell subset sorted from them (not recorded which). This TCR was recovered from a man aged 18 to 29 who had mild COVID-19 (a few samples of this study predate the infection). Cell type and time point are not known. The rearrangement links TRBV4-1 to TRBJ2-3; TRBD2 is a possible D gene (5 bases). The CDR3 loop reads CASSQDPGNPDTQYF. The CDR3 DNA follows: TGCGCCAGCAGCCAAGATCCCGGGAACCCAGATACGCAGTATTTT.